Sequencing of this T cell receptor beta chain was carried out in a study of T-cell memory formation after mild COVID-19. The CDR3 is made up of 15 amino acids. Germline V gene sequence: CDR1 SGHRS, CDR2 YFSETQ. The ends were cut back, 4 bases at V and 4 bases at J, with 17 bases in the middle. TCRdb reprocessed the 5' RACE reads via MiXCR and lists one record per CDR3 protein. The sample shows under 400,000 distinct CDR3 sequences, around 20% of them seen only once. The receptor was isolated from an adult woman who had mild COVID-19 (a few samples of this study predate the infection). Cell type and time point are not known. The sample comprised PBMCs or a T cell subset sorted from them (not recorded which). The chain employs TRBV5-1 and TRBJ1-2, with D maybe TRBD1 (5 bases). The CDR3 loop is CASSPLGDGTYGYTF. In nucleotides, the CDR3 is TGCGCCAGCAGCCCCCTGGGGGACGGGACCTATGGCTACACCTTC.